This TCR beta chain was obtained from a study of cytomegalovirus exposure and HLA in healthy donors. Study-level background: Falling in the Caucasian-associated ancestry cluster were 80% to 90% of approximately 400 genotyped donors.

Amplification used 60 Vbeta primers and 13 Jbeta primers. Some clones are missing from TCRdb's copy, which holds only in-frame ones; the method was immunoSEQ multiplex PCR. The data contain 180,000 or so clones, roughly four fifths of them singletons. Points from the study as a whole: Some TCR beta chains (around 160 of them) were listed as cytomegalovirus-associated. Reports state that TCR beta sequences accurately predicted most subjects' HLA-A and HLA-B alleles.

As concerns this clone: Its antigen remains unknown.

The donors comprised healthy bone marrow donors. With 6 bases clipped from V and 1 base from J, the junction kept 5 bases outside the gene matches. Germline loops: CDR1 SGHNT, CDR2 YYREEE (reference sequence). This CDR3 comprises 14 residues. The sequence came from a boy aged 2 to 10 in good health and CMV-seronegative. Source material: PBMCs. This chain links TRBV5-4 with TRBJ1-1, with TRBD1 matching over 8 bases. This chain's CDR3 is CASKLGTGNTEAFF. The DNA of the CDR3 is TGTGCCAGCAAGCTAGGGACAGGGAACACTGAAGCTTTCTTT.